The clone carrying this T cell receptor beta chain showed up just a few times. As yet, its antigen is unknown. This CDR3 spans 13 amino acids. The V gene's germline CDR1 is ENHRY and CDR2 SYGVKD. Trimming took 0 bases from V and 7 from J, leaving 9 bases between them. This sample was taken from a study of blood T cells in healthy people across ages. Next came a second PCR, run for about 6 to 12 cycles, which used a sample-barcoded 5' primer along with a J-beta primer mix. Via MiXCR, TCRdb re-called the 5' RACE reads, giving one row per CDR3 protein. The top ten clones hold less than 9.5% of a sample with some 1.5 million distinct CDR3 sequences, 28% of them seen once. Study-wide findings and caveats: Per million T cells, TCR beta diversity dropped roughly linearly as age increased. The unsorted PBMCs prevented any conclusive comparison of naive versus antigen-experienced cells.

The TCR comes from a woman aged 25 to 45 in good health. This sequence joins TRBV10-3 and TRBJ1-1; weak D call: TRBD1 (6 bases). Specimen: blood. The CDR3, as DNA: TGTGCCATCAGTGAGTCCCGGACAGTTGAAGCTTTCTTT. This translates into CAISESRTVEAFF.